This is a list of T cell receptor beta chains from one sample in a study of high-grade serous ovarian cancer treatment subgroups. The table came from immunoSEQ multiplex PCR; TCRdb's copy has only in-frame clones and leaves some out. This table holds around 1,500 clones, approximately 72% found once. The sequenced sample was tumor tissue. The receptors originated from a human donor with high-grade serous ovarian cancer. The CDR3 runs from the conserved cysteine through the conserved F or W. Fields, in order: J gene, clone size, V gene, D gene, CDR3 DNA, CDR3 protein. D genes are given only for firm matches. Clone size is stated in some rows and not others, as once, few, many or a class when expanded.

TRBJ2-1,.,TRBV2,.,TGTGCCAGCAGTGGGACTGCCAGGAACAATGAGCAGTTCTTC,CASSGTARNNEQFF
TRBJ1-4,.,TRBV28,.,TGTGCCAGTCGGTACAGCCTTAATGAGAAACTGTTTTTT,CASRYSLNEKLFF
TRBJ1-2,.,TRBV5-4,.,TGTGCCAGCAGCCAAGAGTGGAGTTCTAACTATGGCTACACCTTC,CASSQEWSSNYGYTF
TRBJ1-2,few,TRBV5-4,.,TGTGCCAGCACTAATCCAGGAAAGACCTATGGCTACACCTTC,CASTNPGKTYGYTF
TRBJ1-6,.,TRBV6-4,.,TGTGCCAGCAGCGCCCGGGACGGACTTAATTCACCCCTCCACTTT,CASSARDGLNSPLHF
TRBJ1-5,.,TRBV4-1,.,TGCGCCAGCAGCCAAGTGGCGGGGATGAGTCAGCCCCAGCATTTT,CASSQVAGMSQPQHF
TRBJ1-2,.,TRBV5-8,.,TGTGCCAGCAGAATAGGCTACACCTTC,CASRIGYTF
TRBJ2-2,.,TRBV10-3,TRBD2,TGTGCCATCAGTGAGCGACTAGCTGACACCGGGGAGCTGTTTTTT,CAISERLADTGELFF
TRBJ2-1,.,TRBV13,.,TGTGCCAGCAGCCCCGAGGGGGGTTTCTACAATGAGCAGTTCTTC,CASSPEGGFYNEQFF
TRBJ2-5,.,TRBV21-1,.,TGTGCCGGCAGCAAAGGGAACGGGAGAGGGGGGGGCGAGACCCAGTACTTC,CAGSKGNGRGGGETQYF
TRBJ1-1,.,TRBV11-2,.,TGTGCCAGCAGCTTAGATTCAATGGTGGGCACTGAAGCTTTCTTT,CASSLDSMVGTEAFF
TRBJ2-7,.,TRBV9,.,TGTGCCAGCAGCCCGGGGCCGGCGGGTGAGCAGTACTTC,CASSPGPAGEQYF
TRBJ2-2,.,TRBV11-3,.,TGTGCCAGCAGCTCGCGTACCGGGGAGCTGTTTTTT,CASSSRTGELFF
TRBJ2-7,once,TRBV2,.,TGTGCCAGCAGAAGGTATTCCGAGCAGTACTTC,CASRRYSEQYF
TRBJ1-2,.,TRBV4-3,.,TGCGCCAGCAGCCAAGCGTCAGGGACCTTAAGGGATGGCTACACCTTC,CASSQASGTLRDGYTF
TRBJ2-5,.,TRBV19,TRBD1,TGTGCCAGTAGGCCTCGGGGACAGCTAACTCAAGAGACCCAGTACTTC,CASRPRGQLTQETQYF
TRBJ2-7,.,TRBV7-7,TRBD1,TGTGCCAGCAGCTTAGGAGACAGGGGCTCCTACGAGCAGTACTTC,CASSLGDRGSYEQYF
TRBJ2-3,once,TRBV2,TRBD2,TGTGCCAGCGGACAGGATGCGACTAGCGGGACAGATACGCAGTATTTT,CASGQDATSGTDTQYF
TRBJ1-1,.,TRBV4-3,.,TGCGCCAGCAGCCAATCACCAGGGTCGGACACTGAAGCTTTCTTT,CASSQSPGSDTEAFF
TRBJ2-6,.,TRBV5-6,.,TGTGCCAGCAGCTTCGCCGGGGCCAACGTCCTGACTTTC,CASSFAGANVLTF
TRBJ2-2,.,TRBV7-9,.,TGTGCCAGCAGCTTTTACATACCGAACACCGGGGAGCTGTTTTTT,CASSFYIPNTGELFF
TRBJ2-7,.,TRBV4-1,.,TGCGCCAGCAGCCAGGGTAGCCAGGCTTACTACGAGCAGTACTTC,CASSQGSQAYYEQYF
TRBJ2-3,.,TRBV19,TRBD1,TGTGCCATACAGGGGGACACAGATACGCAGTATTTT,CAIQGDTDTQYF
TRBJ2-3,.,TRBV5-1,.,TGCGCCAGCGCCCACATTATTAGCACAGATACGCAGTATTTT,CASAHIISTDTQYF
TRBJ2-1,few,TRBV11-2,.,TGTGCCAGCAGCCTCCCGTCATTTGAGCAGTTCTTC,CASSLPSFEQFF
TRBJ2-1,few,TRBV4-2,.,TGTGCCAGCAGCTTTAAATACAATGAGCAGTTCTTC,CASSFKYNEQFF
TRBJ2-7,.,TRBV13,.,TGTGCCAGCAGCTTACAGGAGGGGGGTGACTCCTACGAGCAGTACTTC,CASSLQEGGDSYEQYF
TRBJ1-6,.,TRBV5-4,.,TGTGCCAGCAGCTTGTTCAAATCACCCCTCCACTTT,CASSLFKSPLHF